The rows below give T cell receptor beta chains drawn from one sample of a study of molecular identifiers for immune sequencing clone quantification. From the PCR reads, TCRdb called clonotypes with MiXCR, one entry per CDR3 protein. The sample records roughly 320,000 distinct CDR3 sequences, roughly 23% being singletons. Sample: naive CD8+ T cells from blood, with Jurkat cell RNA spiked in. Receptor source: a human donor in good health. Some libraries in this study had Jurkat cell RNA spiked in. Both conserved end residues are part of each CDR3. Fields, in order: clone size, D gene, J gene, V gene, CDR3 protein, CDR3 DNA. A D gene is named only where the DNA matches it firmly. Some rows mark clone size as missing; the rest say once, few, many or name a class of expanded clone.

-,TRBD1,TRBJ2-3,TRBV27,CASGTGPSTDTQYF,TGTGCCAGCGGGACAGGCCCTAGCACAGATACGCAGTATTTT
many,-,TRBJ2-2,TRBV30,CAGENTGELFF,TGTGCCGGTGAAAACACCGGGGAGCTGTTTTTT
few,TRBD1,TRBJ2-3,TRBV5-5,CASSFGTGTDTQYF,TGTGCCAGCAGCTTCGGGACAGGAACAGATACGCAGTATTTT
many,-,TRBJ1-1,TRBV6-5,CASSYSLQAQGNTEAFF,TGTGCCAGCAGTTACTCGCTCCAGGCCCAGGGGAACACTGAAGCTTTCTTT
-,TRBD1,TRBJ2-7,TRBV3-1,CASSPEFWTGGYEQYF,TGTGCCAGCAGCCCGGAATTTTGGACAGGGGGCTACGAGCAGTACTTC
many,-,TRBJ2-2,TRBV5-4,CASSLYTGELFF,TGTGCCAGCAGTCTATACACCGGGGAGCTGTTTTTT
-,TRBD2,TRBJ2-7,TRBV4-3,CASSHRTLGRVEQYF,TGCGCCAGCAGCCACCGAACACTTGGGAGGGTCGAGCAGTACTTC
few,TRBD1,TRBJ2-1,TRBV30,CAFPGQHNEQFF,TGTGCCTTTCCGGGACAGCACAATGAGCAGTTCTTC
-,TRBD2,TRBJ2-1,TRBV12-5,CASGYGLAGLSYNGQFF,TGTGCTAGTGGGTATGGACTAGCGGGACTTTCGTACAATGGGCAGTTCTTC
-,TRBD1,TRBJ2-3,TRBV28,CASTPGRQGTDTQYF,TGTGCCAGCACCCCAGGCCGACAGGGGACAGATACGCAGTATTTT
many,-,TRBJ2-2,TRBV2,CASSDIQESTGELFF,TGTGCCAGCAGTGATATACAGGAAAGCACCGGGGAGCTGTTTTTT
-,TRBD1,TRBJ2-5,TRBV7-9,CASSLTPTGAYLETQYF,TGTGCCAGCAGCTTAACCCCGACAGGGGCTTACTTGGAGACCCAGTACTTC
once,-,TRBJ1-5,TRBV4-3,CASSREAGLNQPQHF,TGCGCCAGCAGCCGCGAGGCAGGACTCAATCAGCCCCAGCATTTT
-,TRBD1,TRBJ2-1,TRBV7-3,CASSLLYGTAYNEQFF,TGTGCCAGCAGCTTACTATACGGGACAGCCTACAATGAGCAGTTCTTC
few,-,TRBJ2-7,TRBV19,CASSPVGVDEQYF,TGTGCCAGTAGCCCGGTCGGGGTTGACGAGCAGTACTTC
-,TRBD1,TRBJ2-7,TRBV18,CASSPSWGQGAHEQYF,TGTGCCAGCTCACCCAGTTGGGGACAGGGGGCCCACGAGCAGTACTTC
-,-,TRBJ2-5,TRBV12-3/TRBV12-4,CASSLVSGLETQYF,TGTGCCAGCAGTTTAGTGTCAGGGTTAGAGACCCAGTACTTC
few,-,TRBJ1-5,TRBV15,CATSRTDSNQPQHF,TGTGCCACCAGCAGGACGGATAGCAATCAGCCCCAGCATTTT
few,-,TRBJ2-1,TRBV7-9,CASSSRYGRNNEQFF,TGTGCCAGCAGCTCTCGTTACGGCAGGAACAATGAGCAGTTCTTC
few,-,TRBJ2-7,TRBV20-1,CSARAALVQSSYEQYF,TGCAGTGCTAGAGCTGCCCTAGTACAGAGCTCCTACGAGCAGTACTTC
few,-,TRBJ1-4,TRBV12-3/TRBV12-4,CASATNGQLNEKLFF,TGTGCCAGCGCTACCAACGGGCAGCTTAATGAAAAACTGTTTTTT
-,TRBD1,TRBJ1-1,TRBV3-1,CASSQGGTGARKTEAFF,TGTGCCAGCAGCCAAGGGGGGACAGGGGCACGGAAAACTGAAGCTTTCTTT
many,-,TRBJ2-5,TRBV6-6,CASSYSEAQYF,TGTGCCAGCAGTTACTCGGAGGCCCAGTACTTC
many,TRBD2,TRBJ2-3,TRBV28,CASSFRGGGTDTQYF,TGTGCCAGCAGTTTTCGGGGGGGAGGCACAGATACGCAGTATTTT
few,-,TRBJ1-2,TRBV30,CAWIKGYGYTF,TGTGCCTGGATTAAGGGCTATGGCTACACCTTC
few,-,TRBJ1-6,TRBV14,CASSQLTASSYNSPLHF,TGTGCCAGCAGCCAACTGACGGCGAGCTCCTATAATTCACCCCTCCACTTT
-,-,TRBJ1-2,TRBV4-3,CASSQDRDRANYGYTF,TGCGCCAGCAGCCAAGATCGAGACAGAGCTAACTATGGCTACACCTTC
-,-,TRBJ2-5,TRBV19,CASSIVEQETHYF,TGTGCCAGTAGTATAGTGGAACAAGAGACCCACTACTTC
few,-,TRBJ2-7,TRBV6-2/TRBV6-3,CASTFGPVYEQYF,TGTGCCAGCACTTTCGGCCCGGTCTACGAGCAGTACTTC
few,-,TRBJ2-1,TRBV6-6,CASSYSTENEQFF,TGTGCCAGCAGTTACTCGACTGAAAATGAGCAGTTCTTC
-,-,TRBJ2-1,TRBV28,CASSFRRGRGYNEQFF,TGTGCCAGCAGTTTCCGCAGGGGTCGGGGATACAATGAGCAGTTCTTC